These T cell receptor beta chains were read from a single sample in a study of PD-1 blockade in classical Hodgkin lymphoma. Profiled with immunoSEQ multiplex PCR; TCRdb holds only in-frame clones, not every one. The sample consists of about 13,000 clones, about four fifths of them appearing once. The material sequenced was peripheral blood mononuclear cells (PBMCs), taken at baseline. The receptors were gathered from a human donor with classical Hodgkin lymphoma. Both conserved end residues are part of each CDR3. D genes are given only for firm matches. The listing skips clone size in some rows; elsewhere it reads once, few, many or a size class.

TRBV30,TRBJ2-7,.,once,TGTGCCTGGAGTGCCCCCTGGAACGGGACCTACGAGCAGTACTTC,CAWSAPWNGTYEQYF
TRBV7-9,TRBJ1-1,.,.,TGTGCCAGCAGCTTCTCCGCTAGCAAAGCTTTCTTT,CASSFSASKAFF
TRBV6-4,TRBJ2-1,.,.,TGTGCCAGCAGTGACTCCGGGGGCCCAGGTGAGCGATATGGGCAGTTCTTC,CASSDSGGPGERYGQFF
TRBV29-1,TRBJ2-7,.,few,TGCAGCGTTGTTCCGGGAACGGACGAGCAGTACTTC,CSVVPGTDEQYF
TRBV6-4,TRBJ1-5,.,.,TGTGCCAGCAGTGACAGGGGTCAGCCCCAGCATTTT,CASSDRGQPQHF
TRBV6-6,TRBJ1-4,TRBD1,few,TGTGCCAGCACCCTGAGGGACAGGTCTAATGAAAAACTGTTTTTT,CASTLRDRSNEKLFF
TRBV7-9,TRBJ1-4,.,.,TGTGCCAGCAGCGCGCGCGACGGAAATGAAAAACTGTTTTTT,CASSARDGNEKLFF
TRBV7-9,TRBJ1-4,.,few,TGTGCCAGCAGCTTAGGCTCGCTAGGGAATGAAAAACTGTTTTTT,CASSLGSLGNEKLFF
TRBV6-5,TRBJ1-1,.,once,TGTGCCAGCAGTCCTCAGGGAGGGTGGGACACTGAAGCTTTCTTT,CASSPQGGWDTEAFF
TRBV7-2,TRBJ2-3,.,.,TGTGCCAGCAGCAACCGGGACGGATTAGATACGCAGTATTTT,CASSNRDGLDTQYF
TRBV4-1,TRBJ2-1,TRBD2,.,TGCGCCAGCAGCCAAGAGCGTAGCGGGGCCACCTACAATGAGCAGTTCTTC,CASSQERSGATYNEQFF
TRBV28,TRBJ1-6,.,.,TGTGCCAGCAATCCAACCGGGCCCCGCGGGTCACCCCTCCACTTT,CASNPTGPRGSPLHF
TRBV10-3,TRBJ1-1,.,.,TGTGCCATCAGTGACCAGGGGTTGGTCACTGAAGCTTTCTTT,CAISDQGLVTEAFF
TRBV19,TRBJ2-1,.,.,TGTGCCAGTAGCCCCAGGGGCGGTGTATCCTACAATGAGCAGTTCTTC,CASSPRGGVSYNEQFF
TRBV23-1,TRBJ2-2,.,.,TGCGCCAGCAGCCGACAGGCCACCGGGGAGCTGTTTTTT,CASSRQATGELFF
TRBV27,TRBJ2-3,TRBD1,few,TGTGCCAGCAGTTTACTTCCAGAGGGGACAGGGTCGGATACGCAGTATTTT,CASSLLPEGTGSDTQYF
TRBV4-3,TRBJ2-7,TRBD2,.,TGCGCCAGCAGCCTTGGGGCGGGAGAGTCCTACGAGCAGTACTTC,CASSLGAGESYEQYF
TRBV7-8,TRBJ2-7,TRBD2,.,TGTGCCAGCAGCTCGCCCCACACTTCCGGACTAGCACGGCAGTACTTC,CASSSPHTSGLARQYF
TRBV5-1,TRBJ2-5,.,.,TGCGCCAGCAGCTTGGCACACACTGAAAAACAAGAGACCCAGTACTTC,CASSLAHTEKQETQYF
TRBV9,TRBJ2-3,.,.,TGTGCCAGCAGCCAAGCGCGGGGGCGTACAGATACGCAGTATTTT,CASSQARGRTDTQYF
TRBV6-4,TRBJ1-5,TRBD1,.,TGTGCCAGCGGAACCCGGGACAGGATGTCCCGTTATAGCAATCAGCCCCAGCATTTT,CASGTRDRMSRYSNQPQHF
TRBV6-6,TRBJ2-2,.,.,TGTGCCAGCAGTTACGGCTACACCGGGGAGCTGTTTTTT,CASSYGYTGELFF
TRBV5-6,TRBJ1-1,.,.,TGTGCCAGCAGCTTGGCGACAGAAGCTTTCTTT,CASSLATEAFF
TRBV28,TRBJ2-3,.,.,TGTGCCAGCAGTTTTTGGGGGGGCCTGAGGAGAGATACGCAGTATTTT,CASSFWGGLRRDTQYF
TRBV27,TRBJ1-5,.,.,TGTGCCAGCAGTTTATCTAGGTATAGCAATCAGCCCCAGCATTTT,CASSLSRYSNQPQHF